The present entry profiles one T cell receptor beta chain with its context. Its antigen remains unknown. As for treatment: 15 to 20 received Ad26.COV2.S at low or high dose, single or two shots; 5 received placebo; per-sample allocation not given. Following the first vaccine or placebo injection, samples were taken on day 63. The record originates from a study of Ad26.COV2.S vaccination and SARS-CoV-2 variants. Study-wide results and limits: Vaccine and placebo recipients had similar non-spike TCR breadth.

Here immunoSEQ multiplex PCR was the method, and the copy in TCRdb shows in-frame clones only, minus some. The table shows approximately 420,000 clones, with more than 85% occurring only once. This CDR3 has 13 residues. Germline V gene data show CDR1 as SQVTM and CDR2 as ANQGSEA. The chain links TRBV29-1 to TRBJ1-1; a possible D gene is TRBD1 (6 bases). The sequencing here drew on peripheral blood, taken in a trial of Ad26.COV2.S vaccine versus placebo. The TCR sequence derives from a person between 18 and 65 years old who received the Ad26.COV2.S COVID-19 vaccine or a placebo. The CDR3 sequence: CSTMRGPDTEAFF. The CDR3 DNA follows: TGCAGTACCATGCGGGGGCCGGACACTGAAGCTTTCTTT.